A single sample is the source of the 4 T cell receptor beta chains below, sequenced in a study of OX40 agonist ivuxolimab in advanced cancers. Repertoires were generated with immunoSEQ multiplex PCR, while TCRdb's copy carries only in-frame clones and drops some. The profile shows 85,000 or so clones, just over 85% of them singletons. The sequences come from CD4+ or CD8+ T cells sorted from blood, collected in a trial of the OX40 agonist ivuxolimab. All receptors derive from an adult with an advanced solid tumor such as melanoma, head and neck, liver or kidney cancer.

V and J are TRBV5-5 and TRBJ2-5; 8 nucleotides agree with TRBD2. Losses at the gene ends were 4 bases for V and 2 bases for J; bases not matched to a gene: 7. Germline CDR1 is SGHKS and CDR2 is YYEKEE (reference sequence). The CDR3 runs to 15 residues. The CDR3 DNA reads as TGTGCCAGCAGCCGTGTCGGGGGGGAACAAGAGACCCAGTACTTC. It codes for CASSRVGGEQETQYF. The full variable domain, completed using reference TRBV5-5 and TRBJ2-5, is DAGVTQSPTHLIKTRGQQVTLRCSPISGHKSVSWYQQVLGQGPQFIFQYYEKEERGRGNFPDRFSARQFPNYSSELNVNALLLGDSALYLCASSRVGGEQETQYFGPGTRLLVL.

The chain combines TRBV7-7 with TRBJ2-5; D is possibly TRBD1 (6 bases). The CDR3 runs to 13 residues. CDR1 SSHAT and CDR2 FNYEAQ come from the germline V gene (reference sequence). Trimming took 2 bases from V and 7 from J, leaving 11 bases between them. CDR3 bases: TGTGCCAGCAGCTTACTCCTACAGGGGACCCAGTACTTC. It codes for CASSLLLQGTQYF.

This chain joins TRBV6-1 and TRBJ1-6; D uncertain. This CDR3 has 14 residues. Per germline, CDR1 MNHNS and CDR2 SASEGT. V was pared by 3 bases and J by 14 bases, with 17 bases between. The CDR3 region is CASSDPDYKATLHF. For the CDR3, the DNA is TGTGCCAGCAGTGACCCGGACTACAAGGCCACCCTCCACTTT.

In this sample, this clone turned up a few times. The chain has TRBV28 and TRBJ2-7; 10 nucleotides align to TRBD1. CDR3 size: 17 residues. Losses at the gene ends were 5 bases for V and 4 bases for J; bases not matched to a gene: 14. CDR1 is MDHEN and CDR2 is SYDVKM in the germline V gene. Written as DNA, the CDR3 is TGTGCCAGCAGTACAACTACCGGGACAGGGGTTGGGTACGAGCAGTACTTC. As protein: CASSTTTGTGVGYEQYF.